This T cell receptor beta chain is from a study of human T cells and chemical hapten exposure. Background on the study: Patients' scalps got diphenylcyclopropenone weekly throughout the approximately 22-week study. Epicutaneous patch tests delivered 0.01% DPC to the upper back, with evaluation at 6 days.

This clonotype showed up just a few times. Each CDR3 protein gets one entry after TCRdb re-called the RACE reads with MiXCR. The table lists some 110,000 distinct CDR3 sequences, less than 15% of them singletons. Described time point: pre-sensitization, week 0. This sample's treatment: therapeutic diphenylcyclopropenone sensitization with weekly scalp DPC. Unfractionated whole blood was the source from which total RNA was extracted. Germline loops: CDR1 MGHRA, CDR2 YSYEKL. The CDR3 is 16 amino acids. With 3 bases clipped from V and 3 bases from J, the junction kept 8 bases outside the gene matches. The chain couples TRBV4-1 to TRBJ1-2, with 9 bases fitting TRBD1. Sequencing used whole blood, obtained in connection with sensitization to the hapten diphenylcyclopropenone (DPC). This receptor was taken from a woman in her forties or fifties with alopecia areata. Some clones in this sample may be carry-over from other donors' samples. This chain's CDR3 is CASSHAPGQGDYGYTF. CDR3 coding DNA: TGCGCCAGCAGCCATGCACCGGGACAGGGTGACTATGGCTACACCTTC.